This entry concerns a single T cell receptor beta chain. This clone's antigen is unknown. No clone much larger than this one lies a single base away; base qualities are absent. This same CDR3 is encoded by further DNA sequences in the sample. Using the deep immunoSEQ assay, TCR CDR3 regions were amplified from genomic DNA by multiplex PCR. For each cell subset, the extracted genomic DNA was distributed evenly across all wells of several immunoSEQ 96-well plates, and each plate served as one replicate. Each replicate PCR for sorted subsets received about 210 ng genomic DNA, equal to roughly 30,000 T cell genomes. Purified libraries were quantified with a Qubit 3.0 fluorometer, sized on a Bioanalyzer 2100, and re-quantified with the KAPA Library Quantification kit. Each immunoSEQ 96-well plate was sequenced on its own single-read 150-cycle Illumina NextSeq 550 flow cell. Per the authors' processing: The immunoSEQ output contained only junctional sequences without quality scores, so filtering could not match that applied to full-length reads. Sequences were annotated with PyIR, a Python wrapper for IgBLAST v1.9, using IMGT germline references to assign V/J genes and CDR3. Reads were removed for weak V/J assignments (E-value above 1e-6), missing CDR3, stop codons, out-of-frame junctions, or ambiguous translated residues. V3J clonotypes were defined by identical inferred V gene, J gene, and CDR3 amino acid sequence. Percentage overlap between repertoires was calculated by dividing the number of shared unique clonotypes by the size of the smaller repertoire. Richness of each repertoire was evaluated using RTK rarefaction, the Chao1 estimator, and Recon v2.1 estimates of unobserved clonotypes. Generation probabilities for all TCRbeta clonotypes obtained by the gDNA method from several donors were computed using OLGA. The clones in this table, taken by TCRdb from immuneACCESS, are in-frame only. Not every clone is retained; where verified, under half of the shortfall comes from an unresolved V gene, and the cause of the rest is unknown. The V and J calls and clone size are taken from that table; D and trimming were inferred from the DNA. The sample table shows approximately 1.5 million clones, and just under 99% are seen once. The ten largest clones represent around 0.33% of the sample.

This sample stems from a study of shared clonotypes between healthy human individuals (dated by TCRdb to the early 2020s). Broadly, across the study: Two women and a few men aged 18 to 49 years were included in the cohort. For each donor, CD4 naive and CD4 memory were each run on three plates, CD8 naive on two plates, and CD8 memory on one plate. Blood TCR repertoires of four to six healthy adults were deeply sequenced to estimate repertoire size and the extent of clonotype sharing between individuals. Libraries were prepared and TCR repertoires were sequenced by different laboratories using diverse techniques, in order to increase sequencing depth and limit assay-specific biases. Between about 0.9 and 9 billion PBMCs per donor were obtained by leukapheresis.

Broad study findings and their caveats: Sampling was restricted to blood, and TCR repertoires in tissue are likely to differ from TCR repertoires in blood. The genetic and exposure-history diversity represented was limited by the small number of donors. Rarefaction of sorted-subset datasets indicated incomplete sequencing despite the large sequencing depth. Based on pairwise subsampling, the degree of clonotype sharing among donors was expected to be affected by sequencing depth. Naive subsets generally had larger estimated clonotype richness than memory subsets. Compared with non-shared clonotypes, clonotypes shared by all four sorted-subset donors had higher generation probabilities. Across four donors, approximately 5% of naive CD4, around 3.5% of naive CD8, under 2.5% of memory CD4, and 0.4% to 0.45% of memory CD8 clonotypes were shared.

In the germline V gene, CDR1 corresponds to SGHTA and CDR2 to FQGNSA. The CDR3 sequence holds 15 residues, the cysteine and phenylalanine included. The only DNA kept is the CDR3, 45 bases in frame from the first base. Germline trimming: 0 bases from V, 3 bases from J; junction bases outside gene matches: 5. Healthy HIV-negative adults with no recently reported acute infections or vaccinations were included as donors. Every donor was a Caucasian adult living in Nashville, Tennessee, USA. CD4+ T cells were enriched by magnetic negative selection, after which naive cells were positively selected on CD45RA and the negative fraction was taken as the memory subset. After blood collection by leukapheresis, PBMCs were isolated using Ficoll-Histopaque density gradient centrifugation and then cryopreserved in the vapor phase of liquid nitrogen. Purity and quantity of every magnetically sorted T cell population were checked by analytical flow cytometry. Genomic DNA was isolated from every sorted fraction and measured by UV absorbance on a Nanodrop 2000c.

The sequenced sample was naive CD4+ T cells sorted from blood. The sample's cell subset or site label, decoded: CD45RA+ positively selected. The sequence came from a man aged 25 to 45 in good health. The chain uses TRBV7-2 and TRBJ2-7, and TRBD2 matches 7 of the central bases. The CDR3 sequence is CASSLAGGSSYEQYF. In nucleotide form, the sequence is TGTGCCAGCAGCTTAGCCGGCGGGAGTAGCTACGAGCAGTACTTC.